The entry that follows covers one T cell receptor (beta chain) sequence. This clone was counted a few times. The antigen it binds to is not known. No much larger clonotype is one base removed from it; base qualities were not supplied. The sample is drawn from a study of blood T cell repertoires in COVID-19 (dated by TCRdb to 2020 to 2021). A note on the overall study: Collaborator samples came from the United States, Italy and Spain and covered acute and convalescent phases of COVID-19. The prospective study material was composed of cDNA or gDNA derived from T cells, B-cell-depleted T cells, or PBMCs. Subjects who had been exposed to COVID-19, were actively infected with it, or had recovered from it provided the deeply sampled blood TCRbeta repertoires that made up the dataset. The repertoires were released in a freely available public database meant as a resource for research on the immune response to SARS-CoV-2. Samples came from the ongoing ImmuneRACE study (first 160 participants) plus 1,254 subjects from 6 global collaborators. Sample metadata almost always included a de-identified subject ID, COVID-19 status, age in years and sex. HLA class I and class II types, where available, came from metadata supplied by the sample provider rather than from assay-based typing. Results the study describes overall, beyond this receptor: The quantity of clinical and demographic metadata differed by source and by participant and was supplied without curation.

The immunoSEQ Assay, a bias-controlled multiplex PCR, was used to amplify TCRbeta CDR3 regions from genomic DNA. The authors' analysis ran thus. The number of nucleated cells in each sample was estimated from the amplification of reference gene primers within the assay. To quantify the absolute abundance of each unique TCRbeta CDR3 rearrangement, sequence reads were collapsed and filtered. For each sample, productive Simpson clonality was calculated by taking the square root of Simpson's diversity index across productive rearrangements. Entries here come from immuneACCESS through TCRdb and include only in-frame sequences with V and J called. Some clones fail to appear in such tables; in the studies checked, an unresolved V gene covers under half of the shortfall, and the cause of the remainder is unknown. D and trimming were read from the DNA, whereas the V and J calls and clone size are those reported in that table. In all, the sample holds some 150,000 clones, and 75% to 90% of those were seen once. The top ten constitute under 2.5% of the sample.

Each collaborating institution followed its own protocols to collect whole blood in K2EDTA tubes. For TCRbeta analysis, collaborator samples were shipped as frozen whole blood, as isolated PBMCs, or as DNA extracted from either sample type. The CDR1 and CDR2 encoded by the germline V gene are SGDLS and YYNGEE. V loses 0 bases, J loses 2 bases, and the germline ends lie 5 bases apart. The CDR3 has 13 amino acids, counting the end cysteine and phenylalanine. The read is trimmed to its CDR3 DNA, 39 bases read in frame from base 1. This sequence was found in a middle-aged man with active COVID-19. Sequencing was carried out using peripheral blood. The rearrangement joined TRBV9 to TRBJ1-1, with the D gene not confidently named. The encoded CDR3 is CASSVVLNTEAFF. DNA sequence: TGTGCCAGCAGCGTAGTCCTAAACACTGAAGCTTTCTTT.